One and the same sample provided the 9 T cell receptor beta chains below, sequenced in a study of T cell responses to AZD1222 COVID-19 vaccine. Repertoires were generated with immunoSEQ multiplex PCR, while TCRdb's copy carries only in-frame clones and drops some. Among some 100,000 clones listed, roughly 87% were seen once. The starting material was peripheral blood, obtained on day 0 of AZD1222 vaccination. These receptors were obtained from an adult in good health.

CDR3 sequence: CAISGPLLETQYF. CDR3 DNA: TGTGCCATCAGTGGCCCCCTTCTGGAGACCCAGTACTTC. The rearrangement uses TRBV10-3 and TRBJ2-5; unclear D gene. This CDR3 region has 13 residues. Germline CDR1 is ENHRY and CDR2 is SYGVKD. V dropped 4 bases and J dropped 5 bases, with 11 bases sitting between them.

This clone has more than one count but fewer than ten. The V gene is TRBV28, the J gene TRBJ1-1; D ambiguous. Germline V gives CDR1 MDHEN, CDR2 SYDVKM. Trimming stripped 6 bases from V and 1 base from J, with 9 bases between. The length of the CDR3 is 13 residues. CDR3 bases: TGTGCCAGCAGAAAGCCGGCGAACACTGAAGCTTTCTTT. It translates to CASRKPANTEAFF.

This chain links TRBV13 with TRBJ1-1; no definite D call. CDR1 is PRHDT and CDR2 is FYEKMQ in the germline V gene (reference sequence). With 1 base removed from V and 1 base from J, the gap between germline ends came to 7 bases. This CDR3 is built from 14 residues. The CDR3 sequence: CASSLVQGNTEAFF. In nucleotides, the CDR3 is TGTGCCAGCAGCTTAGTCCAAGGGAACACTGAAGCTTTCTTT.

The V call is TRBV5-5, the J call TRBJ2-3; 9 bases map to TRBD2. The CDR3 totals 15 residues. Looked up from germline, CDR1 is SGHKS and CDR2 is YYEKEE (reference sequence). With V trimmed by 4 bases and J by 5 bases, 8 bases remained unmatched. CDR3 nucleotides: TGTGCCAGCAGCCCTGGTCTTAGCGGGAGAGATACGCAGTATTTT. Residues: CASSPGLSGRDTQYF.

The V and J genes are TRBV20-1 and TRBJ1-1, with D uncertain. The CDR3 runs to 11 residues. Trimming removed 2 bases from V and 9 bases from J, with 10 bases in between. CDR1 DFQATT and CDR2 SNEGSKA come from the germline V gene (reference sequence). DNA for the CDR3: TGCAGTGCTAGAAGGGCCGTGCAAGCTTTCTTT. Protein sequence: CSARRAVQAFF.

Here the CDR3 reads CASSHKSVETQYF. The CDR3 coding sequence is TGTGCCAGCAGCCATAAGTCGGTGGAGACCCAGTACTTC. The chain couples TRBV3-1 (or the pseudogene TRBV3-2) to TRBJ2-5; D is unresolved. Germline values: CDR1 LGHDT, CDR2 YNNKEL (reference sequence). The CDR3 covers 13 residues. V lost 3 bases to trimming and J lost 5 bases, with 10 bases between them.

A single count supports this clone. The CDR3 sequence: CASSINEGDYGYTF. CDR3 DNA: TGTGCCAGCAGCATAAACGAGGGGGACTATGGCTACACCTTC. This rearrangement joins TRBV7-3 to TRBJ1-2; D is possibly TRBD1 (6 bases). V gave up 5 bases and J gave up 3 bases, with 13 bases separating them. Per germline, CDR1 SGHTA and CDR2 FQGTGA. The CDR3 consists of 14 residues.

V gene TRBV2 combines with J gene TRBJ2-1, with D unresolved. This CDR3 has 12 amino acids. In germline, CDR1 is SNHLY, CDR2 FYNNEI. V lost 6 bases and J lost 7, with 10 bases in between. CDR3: CASRPVYNEQFF. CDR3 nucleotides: TGTGCCAGCAGGCCGGTTTATAATGAGCAGTTCTTC.

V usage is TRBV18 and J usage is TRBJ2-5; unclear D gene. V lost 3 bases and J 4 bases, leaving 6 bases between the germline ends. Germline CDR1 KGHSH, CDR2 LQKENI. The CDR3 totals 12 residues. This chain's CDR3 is CASSPTLETQYF. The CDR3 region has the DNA TGTGCCAGCTCACCGACTTTAGAGACCCAGTACTTC.